This T cell receptor beta chain was retrieved from a study of early T cells in non-severe SARS-CoV-2 infection. Study-wide background: The study sequenced bulk RNA from unsorted whole blood, with chains unpaired.

CDR3 size: 15 residues. V lost 5 bases, J lost 5 bases, and 11 bases stayed unmatched. Germline lookup yields CDR1 MNHEY and CDR2 SVGAGI. This clonotype was seen a few times. Individual cDNA molecules received unique molecular identifiers during library preparation. TCRdb recomputed calls from the 5' RACE reads with MiXCR, one row per CDR3 protein. This table holds tens of thousands of distinct CDR3 sequences, approximately 9.7% found once. The chain recombines TRBV6-5 with TRBJ1-1; 7 bases are a match to TRBD1. The origin of this receptor is an adult who was a healthcare worker with PCR-confirmed SARS-CoV-2 infection or an uninfected control (not recorded which). Material: whole blood. Written as DNA, the CDR3 is TGTGCCAGCAGTCCCCGGAGGGGGCGAGCAACTGAAGCTTTCTTT. Translation gives CASSPRRGRATEAFF.